This passage covers 2 T cell receptor beta chains from one sample sequenced in a study of T cell responses to AZD1222 COVID-19 vaccine. The assay was immunoSEQ multiplex PCR, and TCRdb's table has in-frame clones only and misses some. The profile shows 96,000 or so clones, about 89% of them singletons. The sample consisted of peripheral blood, taken on day 0 of AZD1222 vaccination. The receptor source for this set is an adult in good health.

The chain couples TRBV2 to TRBJ1-2; 10 bases align to TRBD1. The CDR3 contains 15 residues. CDR1 and CDR2 from the germline V gene are SNHLY and FYNNEI. The junction had 5 bases not matched to a gene; V was cut back by 3 bases and J by 4 bases. The CDR3 protein is CASSDRQGAGYGYTF. In nucleotides, the CDR3 is TGTGCCAGCAGTGATAGACAGGGGGCGGGCTATGGCTACACCTTC.

The J gene is TRBJ1-1, the V gene TRBV12-3 or TRBV12-4, with no clear D. Trimming pared 2 bases from V and 11 bases from J, leaving 12 bases between. This CDR3 has 12 residues. CDR3 DNA sequence: TGTGCCAGCAGTTTATTTGGAGGCTTTGCTTTCTTT. This sequence encodes CASSLFGGFAFF.